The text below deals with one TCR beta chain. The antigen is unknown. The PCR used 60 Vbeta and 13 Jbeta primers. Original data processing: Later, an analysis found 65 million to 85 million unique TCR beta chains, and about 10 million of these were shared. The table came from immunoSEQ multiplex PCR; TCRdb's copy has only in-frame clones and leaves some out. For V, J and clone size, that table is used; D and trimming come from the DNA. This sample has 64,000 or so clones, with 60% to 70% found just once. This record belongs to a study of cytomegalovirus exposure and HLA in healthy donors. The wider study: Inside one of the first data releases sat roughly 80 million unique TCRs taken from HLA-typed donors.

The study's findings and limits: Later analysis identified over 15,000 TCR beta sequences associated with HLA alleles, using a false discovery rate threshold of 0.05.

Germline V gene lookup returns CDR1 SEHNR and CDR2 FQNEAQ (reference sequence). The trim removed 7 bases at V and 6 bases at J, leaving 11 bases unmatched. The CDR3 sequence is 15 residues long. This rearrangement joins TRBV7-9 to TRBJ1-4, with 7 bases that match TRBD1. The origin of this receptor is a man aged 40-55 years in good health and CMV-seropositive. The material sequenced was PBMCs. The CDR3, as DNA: TGTGCCAGCACACAACGGGACAGACCTTATGAAAAACTGTTTTTT. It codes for CASTQRDRPYEKLFF.